A selection of T cell receptor beta chains follows, all from one sample in a study of OX40 agonist ivuxolimab in advanced cancers. The method was immunoSEQ multiplex PCR; TCRdb's version includes in-frame clones alone and lacks a portion of them. The repertoire includes 60,000 or so clones, approximately 84% of them detected once, and approximately 2% sits in the top ten. The sample consisted of CD4+ or CD8+ T cells sorted from blood, taken in a trial of the OX40 agonist ivuxolimab. The receptors derive from an adult with an advanced solid tumor such as melanoma, head and neck, liver or kidney cancer. CDR3s include the opening cysteine and the closing phenylalanine or tryptophan. The D gene is left open where the match is weak. Rows give clone size only sometimes, using once, few, many, or a class for an expanded clone.

v_call,clone_size,d_call,j_call,cdr3_aa,cdr3_nt
TRBV19,.,TRBD2,TRBJ2-1,CASSIGVASGRRNEQFF,TGTGCCAGTAGTATAGGGGTGGCTAGCGGGAGGAGAAATGAGCAGTTCTTC
TRBV2,once,.,TRBJ2-3,CASFRDLSTDTQYF,TGTGCCAGCTTTCGGGACTTGAGCACAGATACGCAGTATTTT
TRBV5-1,.,.,TRBJ1-2,CASSRGLGQPNYGYTF,TGCGCCAGCAGCCGGGGTCTCGGACAACCTAACTATGGCTACACCTTC
TRBV29-1,.,TRBD1,TRBJ1-2,CSVLRQGNYGYTF,TGCAGCGTTCTTAGACAGGGGAACTATGGCTACACCTTC
TRBV20-1,.,.,TRBJ2-7,CSAGSSYEQYF,TGCAGTGCTGGTAGCTCCTACGAGCAGTACTTC
TRBV6-4,.,.,TRBJ1-3,CASSDPLDNSGNTIYF,TGTGCCAGCAGTGACCCCCTGGACAACTCTGGAAACACCATATATTTT
TRBV7-2,.,.,TRBJ1-1,CASSYKGDVTFF,TGTGCCAGCAGCTATAAAGGGGATGTGACTTTCTTT
TRBV5-1,.,.,TRBJ2-1,CASSSRTDNEQFF,TGCGCCAGCAGCTCCCGGACGGACAATGAGCAGTTCTTC
TRBV5-6,once,TRBD1,TRBJ1-6,CASSRPGQGISLHF,TGTGCCAGCAGCCGACCGGGACAGGGGATCTCCCTCCACTTT
TRBV9,.,.,TRBJ1-2,CASSVAAGAVQGYTF,TGTGCCAGCAGCGTAGCGGCGGGGGCTGTACAGGGCTACACCTTC
TRBV27,.,.,TRBJ2-7,CASSSRLLSYEQYF,TGTGCCAGCAGTTCACGACTCCTCTCCTACGAGCAGTACTTC
TRBV7-8,.,.,TRBJ2-7,CASSLARARGGSYEQYF,TGTGCCAGCAGCTTAGCACGCGCCAGGGGAGGCTCCTACGAGCAGTACTTC
TRBV7-3,once,TRBD1,TRBJ1-1,CASSFGTATEAFF,TGTGCCAGCAGCTTCGGGACAGCCACTGAAGCTTTCTTT
TRBV5-1,.,TRBD2,TRBJ2-1,CASSPGGPGNEQFF,TGCGCCAGCAGCCCGGGGGGGCCCGGCAATGAGCAGTTCTTC
TRBV6-7,.,TRBD1,TRBJ2-7,CASSYSTGISYEQYF,TGTGCCAGCAGTTACTCGACAGGGATCTCCTACGAGCAGTACTTC
TRBV6-1,few,TRBD1,TRBJ2-1,CASRGTGGNEQFF,TGTGCCAGCCGAGGGACAGGGGGCAATGAGCAGTTCTTC
TRBV7-3,.,.,TRBJ2-2,CASSPGLLSGELFF,TGTGCCAGCAGCCCAGGTCTCTTGTCCGGGGAGCTGTTTTTT
TRBV6-1,.,TRBD1,TRBJ2-7,CASRGQGWDEQYF,TGTGCCAGCAGGGGACAGGGTTGGGACGAGCAGTACTTC
TRBV11-2,.,TRBD1,TRBJ2-7,CASSLGRDRVAYEQYF,TGTGCCAGCAGCTTGGGCCGGGACAGGGTGGCCTACGAGCAGTACTTC
TRBV7-9,.,TRBD1,TRBJ1-1,CASSTTGADTEAFF,TGTGCCAGCAGTACGACAGGGGCGGACACTGAAGCTTTCTTT
TRBV29-1,.,TRBD2,TRBJ2-1,CSHRGRGGNEQFF,TGCAGTCACCGTGGGCGGGGGGGGAATGAGCAGTTCTTC
TRBV5-1,.,.,TRBJ2-5,CASSIGTEQETQYF,TGCGCCAGCAGCATAGGGACGGAACAAGAGACCCAGTACTTC
TRBV5-4,.,TRBD1,TRBJ2-7,CASSPTGTGSSYEQYF,TGTGCCAGCAGTCCAACCGGGACAGGGAGCTCCTACGAGCAGTACTTC
TRBV5-4,.,.,TRBJ2-7,CASSPRGESSYEQYF,TGTGCCAGCAGCCCCAGGGGGGAATCCTCCTACGAGCAGTACTTC
TRBV2,.,.,TRBJ2-5,CASSTGIGETQYF,TGTGCCAGCAGTACAGGGATCGGGGAGACCCAGTACTTC
TRBV15,.,TRBD1,TRBJ2-7,CATAMDRASYEQYF,TGTGCCACCGCTATGGACAGGGCTTCCTACGAGCAGTACTTC
TRBV9,.,TRBD1,TRBJ2-2,CASSSRGQAPGELFF,TGTGCCAGCAGCTCCAGAGGACAGGCCCCCGGGGAGCTGTTTTTT
TRBV28,.,TRBD1,TRBJ2-5,CASSQRTGQETQYF,TGTGCCAGCAGCCAACGGACAGGGCAAGAGACCCAGTACTTC
TRBV5-4,medium-sized,.,TRBJ1-4,CASSSEESYEKLFF,TGTGCCAGCAGCTCAGAAGAGAGTTATGAAAAACTGTTTTTT
TRBV28,.,.,TRBJ2-7,CASSVIYEQYF,TGTGCCAGCAGTGTCATCTACGAGCAGTACTTC
TRBV30,.,TRBD2,TRBJ2-7,CAWGTIAYEQYF,TGTGCCTGGGGGACTATCGCCTACGAGCAGTACTTC
TRBV11-2,.,TRBD2,TRBJ2-1,CASSIGTSGRAGWNEQFF,TGTGCCAGCAGCATCGGGACTAGCGGGAGGGCCGGTTGGAATGAGCAGTTCTTC
TRBV30,once,TRBD2,TRBJ2-1,CAWSDRDTSGEQFF,TGTGCCTGGAGTGATCGGGACACTAGCGGTGAGCAGTTCTTC
TRBV5-1,few,.,TRBJ2-7,CASSLIGEKYEQYF,TGCGCCAGCAGCTTGATAGGGGAAAAGTACGAGCAGTACTTC
TRBV5-1,.,.,TRBJ1-2,CASSSSGAEGYTF,TGCGCCAGCAGCTCTTCGGGGGCGGAGGGCTACACCTTC
TRBV9,.,TRBD2,TRBJ2-2,CASSVTSGLTGELFF,TGTGCCAGCAGCGTGACTAGCGGGCTCACCGGGGAGCTGTTTTTT
TRBV28,.,.,TRBJ2-2,CASSGGNTGELFF,TGTGCCAGCAGCGGGGGGAACACCGGGGAGCTGTTTTTT
TRBV2,.,.,TRBJ2-5,CASTQGGETQYF,TGTGCCAGCACCCAGGGAGGAGAGACCCAGTACTTC
TRBV20-1,.,TRBD1,TRBJ2-7,CSAVQGAEQYF,TGCAGTGCTGTACAGGGGGCAGAGCAGTACTTC
TRBV7-2,few,.,TRBJ1-1,CASSLVSTEAFF,TGTGCCAGCAGCTTAGTAAGCACTGAAGCTTTCTTT
TRBV13,.,TRBD2,TRBJ2-1,CASSSQTKLAGGPTEQFF,TGTGCCAGCAGCTCCCAAACAAAGTTAGCGGGAGGGCCGACAGAGCAGTTCTTC
TRBV18,once,.,TRBJ2-1,CASTGGSYNEQFF,TGTGCCAGCACAGGAGGGTCCTACAATGAGCAGTTCTTC
TRBV19,.,.,TRBJ2-3,CASSKNPGDTQYF,TGTGCCAGTAGCAAAAATCCTGGAGATACGCAGTATTTT
TRBV12-5,.,TRBD2,TRBJ2-1,CASARGTSGSDEQFF,TGTGCTAGTGCCCGAGGGACTAGCGGGAGTGATGAGCAGTTCTTC
TRBV2,.,.,TRBJ1-2,CASSPSRTGGYTF,TGTGCCAGCTCCCCCTCAAGGACGGGTGGCTACACCTTC
TRBV7-9,.,.,TRBJ2-5,CASSLGVERTAGETQYF,TGTGCCAGCAGCTTAGGGGTTGAGCGAACCGCCGGGGAGACCCAGTACTTC
TRBV7-2,.,.,TRBJ1-3,CASSFGLSGNTIYF,TGTGCCAGCAGCTTTGGACTCTCCGGAAACACCATATATTTT
TRBV7-2,.,.,TRBJ2-2,CASSLLSGGTGELFF,TGTGCCAGCAGCTTATTATCCGGGGGAACCGGGGAGCTGTTTTTT
TRBV19,.,.,TRBJ1-5,CASSTQMRQPQHF,TGTGCCAGTAGTACCCAGATGAGGCAGCCCCAGCATTTT
TRBV5-6,.,.,TRBJ2-1,CASSGAVFGEQFF,TGTGCCAGCAGCGGTGCCGTTTTCGGTGAGCAGTTCTTC